This TCR beta chain came from a study of technical replicates of blood from a few donors. V trimming: 4 bases; J trimming: 0 bases; junction bases outside the gene matches: 11. This CDR3 region has 18 residues. Clones were read by immunoSEQ multiplex PCR, and TCRdb kept only the in-frame ones, dropping some. This repertoire shows 65,000 to 95,000 clones, 95% to 98% found once; its top ten account for approximately 0.14%. This receptor was taken from a human donor in good health. The sequencing sample was made of T cells isolated from PBMCs. V gene TRBV5-3 combines with J gene TRBJ2-1, with 9 bases aligning to TRBD2. TRBV5-3 belongs to the ORF category, with a function that is uncertain. As DNA, the CDR3 is TGTGCCAGAAGCAAGACTAGCGGACCGCTAAGCTCCTACAATGAGCAGTTCTTC. Its protein product is CARSKTSGPLSSYNEQFF.